One and the same sample provided the 17 T cell receptor beta chains below, sequenced in a study of cytomegalovirus exposure and HLA in healthy donors. PCR used 60 Vbeta primers and 13 Jbeta primers. Profiled with immunoSEQ multiplex PCR; TCRdb holds only in-frame clones, not every one. The sample contains about 270,000 clones, 65% to 85% of which appear only once. The sequenced sample was PBMCs. These receptors all come from a female donor in good health and CMV-seronegative.

V and J are TRBV25-1 and TRBJ2-5, with TRBD1 matching 11 bases. The J call may be mistaken, given a closer DNA end match to TRBJ2-7. CDR1 and CDR2 (germline): MGHDK, SYGVNS. The CDR3 runs 15 residues. The CDR3 protein is CASSDAGQGAYEQYF. In DNA form, the CDR3 reads TGTGCCAGCAGTGACGCGGGACAGGGGGCCTACGAGCAGTACTTC.

Details on this clone: The junction departs from germline at one end; a sequencing error may be responsible. CDR3 in DNA: TGTTCCAGCAGCTTAGCGCTCACTATGGGGAACACTGAAGCTTTCTTT. Translation: CSSSLALTMGNTEAFF. The chain carries TRBV7-9 and TRBJ1-1; D is ambiguous. Germline V gene sequence: CDR1 SEHNR, CDR2 FQNEAQ (reference sequence). The CDR3 extends over 16 amino acids.

This clone was recorded only once. J is TRBJ2-7 and V is TRBV6-5; a possible D gene is TRBD2 (6 bases). The CDR3 length is 13 residues. The germline gives CDR1 MNHEY, CDR2 SVGAGI. V was clipped by 2 bases and J by 6 bases, with 11 bases between them. The CDR3 reads CASSYALAAEQYF. The CDR3, as DNA: TGTGCCAGCAGTTACGCACTAGCTGCCGAGCAGTACTTC.

This CDR3 reads CASSYRQGARSNYGYTF. CDR3 in DNA: TGTGCCAGCAGTTACCGACAGGGGGCGCGAAGTAATTATGGCTACACCTTC. The gene calls are TRBV27 and TRBJ1-2, with TRBD1 matching 10 bases. Trimming at V came to 4 bases and at J to 5 bases, leaving 13 bases not matched to a gene. Germline CDR1 MNHEY, CDR2 SMNVEV (reference sequence). This CDR3 has 17 residues.

The J gene is TRBJ2-1, the V gene TRBV5-1; D is perhaps TRBD2 (6 bases). V lost 5 bases, J lost 2 bases, and 26 bases lay in between. This CDR3 region has 19 residues. CDR1 and CDR2 from the germline V gene are SGHRS and YFSETQ. CDR3 sequence: CASRPAGGAGLQPYNEQFF. CDR3 nucleotides: TGCGCCAGCAGGCCCGCCGGCGGGGCAGGCCTCCAACCCTACAATGAGCAGTTCTTC.

The J gene is TRBJ1-4, the V gene TRBV28, with unresolved D. V lost 5 bases and J lost 10, with 14 bases in between. The germline CDR1 and CDR2 sequences are MDHEN and SYDVKM. The CDR3 sequence is 13 residues long. CDR3 region: CASSPGSEGKLFF. The CDR3 region has the DNA TGTGCCAGCAGTCCCGGGAGTGAGGGAAAACTGTTTTTT. Full variable domain (missing parts from reference TRBV28 and TRBJ1-4): DVKVTQSSRYLVKRTGEKVFLECVQDMDHENMFWYRQDPGLGLRLIYFSYDVKMKEKGDIPEGYSVSREKKERFSLILESASTNQTSMYLCASSPGSEGKLFFGSGTQLSVL.

The chain joins TRBV29-1 to TRBJ2-1; D might be TRBD2 (5 bases). The CDR3 is made up of 14 amino acids. V was shortened by 8 bases and J by 2 bases, with 16 bases between the two germline ends. CDR1 is SQVTM and CDR2 is ANQGSEA in the germline V gene. This CDR3 reads CSLAGLSTYNEQFF. The CDR3, as DNA: TGCAGCCTTGCCGGACTGTCGACCTACAATGAGCAGTTCTTC.

V gene TRBV5-1 combines with J gene TRBJ2-7; tentatively, D is TRBD2 (5 bases). The CDR3 sequence is 15 residues long. The germline V gene encodes CDR1 SGHRS and CDR2 YFSETQ. V was cut by 1 base and J by 0 bases, with 11 bases left in between. Written as DNA, the CDR3 is TGCGCCAGCAGCTTGACGGCGGGCAGCTCCTACGAGCAGTACTTC. It codes for CASSLTAGSSYEQYF.

This clone occurred a few times. The chain recombines TRBV15 with TRBJ2-7; no reliable D call. The CDR3 is 15 residues long. CDR1 LNHNV and CDR2 YYDKDF come from the germline V gene (reference sequence). Trimming stripped 0 bases from V and 0 bases from J, with 9 bases between. The CDR3 sequence: CATSRDPTSSYEQYF. The CDR3 coding sequence is TGTGCCACCAGCAGAGATCCCACCAGCTCCTACGAGCAGTACTTC. Full variable domain (remainder filled in from reference TRBV15 and TRBJ2-7): DAMVIQNPRYQVTQFGKPVTLSCSQTLNHNVMYWYQQKSSQAPKLLFHYYDKDFNNEADTPDNFQSRRPNTSFCFLDIRSPGLGDTAMYLCATSRDPTSSYEQYFGPGTRLTVT.

This chain connects TRBV7-9 to TRBJ2-2; 10 bases are a match to TRBD2. CDR1 is SEHNR, CDR2 FQNEAQ, per germline (reference sequence). The CDR3 covers 15 residues. The trim removed 3 bases at V and 4 bases at J, leaving 2 bases unmatched. The chain's CDR3 is CASSLGLASTGELFF. CDR3 DNA sequence: TGTGCCAGCAGCTTGGGACTAGCGAGCACCGGGGAGCTGTTTTTT.

This clone was recorded once. The chain has TRBV7-9 and TRBJ2-2, with 10 nucleotides matching TRBD2. This CDR3 region has 16 residues. Germline CDR1 reads SEHNR; CDR2 reads FQNEAQ (reference sequence). J lost 5 bases, V lost 2 bases, and 5 bases had no gene match. The CDR3 spells CASSLPAGGWTGELFF. The CDR3 nucleotides read TGTGCCAGCAGCTTACCAGCGGGAGGGTGGACCGGGGAGCTGTTTTTT. Full variable domain (remainder filled in from reference TRBV7-9 and TRBJ2-2): DTGVSQNPRHKITKRGQNVTFRCDPISEHNRLYWYRQTLGQGPEFLTYFQNEAQLEKSRLLSDRFSAERPKGSFSTLEIQRTEQGDSAMYLCASSLPAGGWTGELFFGEGSRLTVL.

This clone was seen just once. The chain combines TRBV7-9 with TRBJ2-7, with 11 bases aligning to TRBD1. Germline CDR1 is SEHNR and CDR2 is FQNEAQ (reference sequence). The CDR3 is 15 residues long. With 5 bases clipped from V and 3 bases from J, the junction kept 6 bases outside the gene matches. The DNA for the CDR3 is TGTGCCAGCAGCCCACGGGGACAGGGGGTCTACGAGCAGTACTTC. It yields the protein CASSPRGQGVYEQYF.

The CDR3 reads CAISESQGVGGYTF. CDR3 DNA: TGTGCCATCAGTGAGTCCCAGGGCGTCGGTGGCTACACCTTC. The J gene is TRBJ1-2, the V gene TRBV10-3, with TRBD1 as a possible D gene (5 bases). The V gene's germline CDR1 is ENHRY and CDR2 SYGVKD. V was pared by 0 bases and J by 7 bases, with 12 bases between. The CDR3 covers 14 residues.

The chain combines TRBV5-1 with TRBJ2-1, with TRBD1 matching over 7 bases. CDR3 length: 16 amino acids. The trim removed 4 bases at V and 7 bases at J, leaving 14 bases unmatched. Germline-derived CDR1 and CDR2 are SGHRS and YFSETQ. The CDR3 sequence is CASSPWDGTATNEQFF. The CDR3 DNA reads TGCGCCAGCAGCCCATGGGATGGGACAGCTACTAATGAGCAGTTCTTC.

As concerns this clone: The junction departs from the called germline gene at one end, perhaps through a read error. This rearrangement joins TRBV7-7 to TRBJ2-5; maybe TRBD2 (6 bases). Germline values: CDR1 SSHAT, CDR2 FNYEAQ (reference sequence). The CDR3 consists of 13 residues. As DNA, the CDR3 is TGTGCTAGCAGCTTGGGGGAAGGAGGGGAGCAGTACTTC. It yields the protein CASSLGEGGEQYF.

The chain employs TRBV18 and TRBJ2-5; a weak D match, TRBD1 (6 bases). The DNA end is more similar to TRBJ2-7, so the J call may be wrong. The CDR3 is 13 amino acids. Germline CDR1 reads KGHSH; CDR2 reads LQKENI. The CDR3 loop is CASSPNPGAEQYF. The CDR3 DNA follows: TGTGCCAGCTCACCAAATCCAGGGGCCGAGCAGTACTTC.

The chain carries TRBV11-2 and TRBJ2-5; D possibly corresponds to TRBD2 (6 bases). Looked up from germline, CDR1 is SGHAT and CDR2 is FQNNGV. The CDR3 has 15 amino acids. The V end was cut by 3 bases, the J end by 1 base, with 12 bases between. CDR3 region: CASSFWAGPQETQYF. CDR3 sequence (DNA): TGTGCCAGCAGCTTTTGGGCGGGACCCCAAGAGACCCAGTACTTC.